The rows below give T cell receptor beta chains drawn from one sample of a study of T cell responses to AZD1222 COVID-19 vaccine. The method was immunoSEQ multiplex PCR; TCRdb's version includes in-frame clones alone and lacks a portion of them. Here the sample spans approximately 80,000 clones, 85% to 90% being singletons. The specimen comprised peripheral blood, sampled on day 0 of AZD1222 vaccination. Every receptor here comes from an adult in good health. The CDR3 runs from the conserved cysteine through the conserved F or W. D genes are given only for firm matches. Size is omitted from some rows. Given values are once, few, many or a class for expanded clones.

TRBD1 | TRBJ2-7 | TRBV7-9 | 16 | . | TGTGCCAGCAGCTTAGGGTCTGACAGGGCCAGGGGGGAGCAGTACTTC | CASSLGSDRARGEQYF
. | TRBJ2-3 | TRBV5-1 | 15 | . | TGCGCCAGCTACGCGGGGGCTACTAGCACAGATACGCAGTATTTT | CASYAGATSTDTQYF
. | TRBJ1-1 | TRBV3-1/TRBV3-2 | 14 | . | TGTGCCAGCAGCCAAGACACCTGGAACACTGAAGCTTTCTTT | CASSQDTWNTEAFF
. | TRBJ2-1 | TRBV5-8 | 16 | once | TGTGCCAGCAGCCGGCGGATGCTAGGCACCAACAATGAGCAGTTCTTC | CASSRRMLGTNNEQFF
. | TRBJ2-5 | TRBV6-1 | 15 | . | TGTGCCAGCAGTGAAGTGACGGACTCGGAAGAGACCCAGTACTTC | CASSEVTDSEETQYF
. | TRBJ2-4 | TRBV6-5 | 15 | . | TGTGCCAGCAGTTACTCGGGGAGGACCAAAAACATTCAGTACTTC | CASSYSGRTKNIQYF
. | TRBJ1-2 | TRBV12-3/TRBV12-4 | 12 | . | TGTGCCAGCAGTTTCCAAGGGTATGGCTACACCTTC | CASSFQGYGYTF
. | TRBJ1-1 | TRBV11-1 | 15 | . | TGTGCCAGCAGCTTAAGCGACGGGGGCGGTACTGAAGCTTTCTTT | CASSLSDGGGTEAFF
TRBD1 | TRBJ1-2 | TRBV6-2/TRBV6-3 | 15 | . | TGTGCCAGCAGCCCTCCTCCGGACAGGGTGGGCGGCTACACCTTC | CASSPPPDRVGGYTF
. | TRBJ2-7 | TRBV6-5 | 13 | once | TGTGCCAGCAAGGGACCAAGCGAAAGCGAGCAGTACTTC | CASKGPSESEQYF
. | TRBJ2-1 | TRBV10-3 | 12 | . | TGTGCCATCAGTGACCTTGCGGGGGAGCAGTTCTTC | CAISDLAGEQFF
. | TRBJ1-5 | TRBV11-3 | 13 | . | TGTGCCAGCAGTCCCAACCCCAATCAGCCCCAGCATTTT | CASSPNPNQPQHF
. | TRBJ1-2 | TRBV7-9 | 14 | . | TGTGCCAGCAGCTTAGTTGACATATACTATGGCTACACCTTC | CASSLVDIYYGYTF
. | TRBJ2-1 | TRBV6-2/TRBV6-3 | 18 | . | TGTGCCAGCAGCTTCTCAACTACCGGGACAAACACCTACAATGAGCAGTTCTTC | CASSFSTTGTNTYNEQFF
. | TRBJ2-7 | TRBV27 | 15 | . | TGTGCCAGCAGTACTCGGGACGGAAAGAACTACGAGCAGTACTTC | CASSTRDGKNYEQYF
. | TRBJ1-2 | TRBV30 | 14 | . | TGTGCCTGGAGTGTCAGGGAATGGGACTATGGCTACACCTTC | CAWSVREWDYGYTF
. | TRBJ1-1 | TRBV10-1 | 15 | . | TGCGCCAGCAGTGACCATCGAGCGGGGAACACTGAAGCTTTCTTT | CASSDHRAGNTEAFF
TRBD2 | TRBJ2-7 | TRBV13 | 14 | . | TGTGCCAGCAGCCCTAGCGGTACCTCCTACGAGCAGTACTTC | CASSPSGTSYEQYF
TRBD1 | TRBJ2-7 | TRBV18 | 16 | . | TGTGCCAGCTCACTTGAAGCCGGGACAGGATCCTACGAGCAGTACTTC | CASSLEAGTGSYEQYF
. | TRBJ1-2 | TRBV7-2 | 15 | . | TGTGCCAGCAGCTTAGATGGGGTTCTTCGTGGTGGCTACACCTTC | CASSLDGVLRGGYTF
TRBD1 | TRBJ2-1 | TRBV5-1 | 14 | . | TGCGCCAGCAGCTTAGAGTACAGGGGCAATGAGCAGTTCTTC | CASSLEYRGNEQFF
. | TRBJ1-2 | TRBV3-1/TRBV3-2 | 14 | . | TGTGCCAGCAGCCCTACAAGAGGGGAGAGCGGCTACACCTTC | CASSPTRGESGYTF
. | TRBJ1-3 | TRBV4-1 | 15 | . | TGCGCCAGCAGCCAAGCGGGCCTCTCTGGAAACACCATATATTTT | CASSQAGLSGNTIYF
TRBD1 | TRBJ1-2 | TRBV2 | 13 | many | TGTGCCAGCAGTGAAACAGGGGGCCACGGCTACACCTTC | CASSETGGHGYTF
. | TRBJ2-1 | TRBV9 | 15 | . | TGTGCCAGCAGCGCCTCGGGAATATCCTACAATGAGCAGTTCTTC | CASSASGISYNEQFF
. | TRBJ1-1 | TRBV6-2/TRBV6-3 | 11 | . | TGTGCCAGCAGTACTTTAACTGAAGCTTTCTTT | CASSTLTEAFF